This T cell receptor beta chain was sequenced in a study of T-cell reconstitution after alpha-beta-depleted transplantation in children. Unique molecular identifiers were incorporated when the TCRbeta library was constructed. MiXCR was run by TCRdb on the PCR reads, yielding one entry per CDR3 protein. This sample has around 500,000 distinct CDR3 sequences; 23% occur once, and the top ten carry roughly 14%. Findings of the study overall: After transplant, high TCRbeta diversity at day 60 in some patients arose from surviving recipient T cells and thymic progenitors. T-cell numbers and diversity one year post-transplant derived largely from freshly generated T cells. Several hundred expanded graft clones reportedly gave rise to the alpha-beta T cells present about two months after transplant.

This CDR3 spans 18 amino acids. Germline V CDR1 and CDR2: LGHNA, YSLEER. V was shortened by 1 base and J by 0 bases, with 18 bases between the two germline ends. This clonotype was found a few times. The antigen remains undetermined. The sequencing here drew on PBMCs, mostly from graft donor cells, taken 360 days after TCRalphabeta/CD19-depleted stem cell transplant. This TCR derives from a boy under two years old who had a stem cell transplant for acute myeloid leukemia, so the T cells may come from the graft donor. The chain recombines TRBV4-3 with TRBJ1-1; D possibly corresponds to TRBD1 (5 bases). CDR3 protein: CASSQGGWPRVMNTEAFF. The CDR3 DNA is TGCGCCAGCAGCCAAGGGGGGTGGCCCCGGGTGATGAACACTGAAGCTTTCTTT.